This T cell receptor beta chain came from a study of cytomegalovirus exposure and HLA in healthy donors. As concerns this clone: Its target is not known.

Data came from immunoSEQ multiplex PCR; TCRdb stores just in-frame clones and leaves some out. The profile shows 350,000 or so clones, roughly 90% of them singletons. Study results and caveats: According to reports, the classifier identified cytomegalovirus status with high specificity and sensitivity.

CDR3 length: 16 amino acids. The V end lost 0 bases, the J end lost 2 bases, and 14 bases lay between the germline ends. Per germline, CDR1 LGHNA and CDR2 YSLEER. The clonotype was recovered from a woman aged 18-29 years in good health and CMV-seronegative. Sequencing was performed on PBMCs. V and J are TRBV4-3 and TRBJ2-7; perhaps TRBD2 as D (5 bases). In DNA, the CDR3 is TGCGCCAGCAGCCAAGATCTGACGGGAAGGGCCTACGAGCAGTACTTC. It yields the protein CASSQDLTGRAYEQYF.